This T cell receptor beta chain was captured in a study of T cells expressing NK-cell markers. Overall study findings and caveats: There remained a lack of clarity about HCMV specificity of expanded NKG2C+ T cell clones. The study found these clonotypes also leading the CD3+CD56-NKG2C+ fraction in a few donors.

On this clonotype: Its specificity is unknown.

Germline V gene lookup returns CDR1 LGHDT and CDR2 YNNKEL (reference sequence). This CDR3 is 16 amino acids long. Making the TCR beta cDNA relied on 5'RACE template switching with UMIs. With the 5' RACE reads reprocessed, TCRdb shows one record per CDR3 protein and no DNA. Its listing shows a few hundred thousand distinct CDR3 sequences. The receptor comes from a man aged 18 to 69 in good health. Sequencing input: blood T cells: a sorted CD56 or NKG2C T cell subset, CD4+ or CD8+ T cells, or bulk PBMC T cells (not recorded which). This chain joins TRBV3-1 and TRBJ2-5. The CDR3: CASNPPSRQNQETQYF.